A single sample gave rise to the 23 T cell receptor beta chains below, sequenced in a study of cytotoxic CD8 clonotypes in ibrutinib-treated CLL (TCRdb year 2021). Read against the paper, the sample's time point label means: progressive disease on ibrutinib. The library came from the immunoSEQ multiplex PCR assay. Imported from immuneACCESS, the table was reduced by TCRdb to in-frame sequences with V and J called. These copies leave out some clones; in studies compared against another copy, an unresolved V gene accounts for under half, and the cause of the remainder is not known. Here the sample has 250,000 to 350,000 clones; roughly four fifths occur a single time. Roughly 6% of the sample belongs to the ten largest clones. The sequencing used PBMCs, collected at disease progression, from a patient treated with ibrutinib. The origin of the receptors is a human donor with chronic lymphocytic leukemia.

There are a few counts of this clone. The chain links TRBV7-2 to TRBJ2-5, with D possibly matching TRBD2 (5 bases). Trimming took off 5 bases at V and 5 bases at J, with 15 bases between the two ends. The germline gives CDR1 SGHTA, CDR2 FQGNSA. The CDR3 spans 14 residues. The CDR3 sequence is CASSLSEGVETQYF. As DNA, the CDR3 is TGTGCCAGCAGCCTCTCCGAGGGAGTGGAGACCCAGTACTTC.

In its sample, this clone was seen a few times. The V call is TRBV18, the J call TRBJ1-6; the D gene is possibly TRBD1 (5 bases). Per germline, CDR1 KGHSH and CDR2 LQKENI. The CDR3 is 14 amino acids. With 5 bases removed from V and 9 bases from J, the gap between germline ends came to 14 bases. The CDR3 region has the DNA TGTGCCAGCTCAACCGGGACTGGGAGTTCACCCCTCCACTTT. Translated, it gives CASSTGTGSSPLHF.

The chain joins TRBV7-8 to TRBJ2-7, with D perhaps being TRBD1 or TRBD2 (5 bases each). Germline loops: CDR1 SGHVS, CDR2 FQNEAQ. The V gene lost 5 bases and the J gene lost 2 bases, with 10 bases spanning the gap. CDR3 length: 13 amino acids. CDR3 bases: TGTGCCAGCAGCCCGGGACGGACCTACGAGCAGTACTTC. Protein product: CASSPGRTYEQYF.

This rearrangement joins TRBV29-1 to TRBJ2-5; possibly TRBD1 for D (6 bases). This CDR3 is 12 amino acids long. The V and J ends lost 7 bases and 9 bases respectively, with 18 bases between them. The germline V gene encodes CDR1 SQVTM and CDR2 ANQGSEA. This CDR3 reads CSENRQDKAQYF. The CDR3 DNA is TGCAGCGAAAATAGACAGGACAAGGCCCAGTACTTC.

CDR3 nucleotides: TGCGCCAGCAGCGCGAATCGACTAGCGGGATCTGAGCAGTTCTTC. Translating gives CASSANRLAGSEQFF. This chain uses TRBV5-1 with TRBJ2-1; TRBD2 agrees at 11 bases. The CDR3 runs to 15 residues. The V gene's germline CDR1 is SGHRS and CDR2 YFSETQ. V lost 4 bases and J lost 9; bases outside the gene matches: 9.

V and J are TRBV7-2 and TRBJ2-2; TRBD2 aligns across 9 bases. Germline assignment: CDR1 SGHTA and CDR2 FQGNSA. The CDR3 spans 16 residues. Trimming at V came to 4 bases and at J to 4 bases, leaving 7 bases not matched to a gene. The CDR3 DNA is TGTGCCAGCAGCTCGAAGTGGCGGGAGGGCACCGGGGAGCTGTTTTTT. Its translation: CASSSKWREGTGELFF.

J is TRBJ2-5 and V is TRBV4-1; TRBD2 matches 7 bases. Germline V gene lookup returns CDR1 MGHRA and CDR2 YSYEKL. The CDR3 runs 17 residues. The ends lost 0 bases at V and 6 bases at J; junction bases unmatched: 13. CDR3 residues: CASSQERLAVPRQTQYF. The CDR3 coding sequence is TGCGCCAGCAGCCAAGAGCGGCTAGCGGTCCCACGTCAGACCCAGTACTTC.

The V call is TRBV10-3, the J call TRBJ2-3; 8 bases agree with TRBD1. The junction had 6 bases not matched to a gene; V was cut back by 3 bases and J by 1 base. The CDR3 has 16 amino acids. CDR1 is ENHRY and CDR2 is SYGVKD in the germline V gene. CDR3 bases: TGTGCCATCAGTGACCAGGCCAGGGGGCGCACAGATACGCAGTATTTT. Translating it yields CAISDQARGRTDTQYF.

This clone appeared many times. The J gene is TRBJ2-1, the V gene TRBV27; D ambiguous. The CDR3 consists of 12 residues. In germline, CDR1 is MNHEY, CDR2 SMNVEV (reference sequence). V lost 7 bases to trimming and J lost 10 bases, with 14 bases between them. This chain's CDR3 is CASTARIGEQFF. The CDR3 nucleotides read TGTGCCAGCACTGCGCGAATAGGGGAGCAGTTCTTC.

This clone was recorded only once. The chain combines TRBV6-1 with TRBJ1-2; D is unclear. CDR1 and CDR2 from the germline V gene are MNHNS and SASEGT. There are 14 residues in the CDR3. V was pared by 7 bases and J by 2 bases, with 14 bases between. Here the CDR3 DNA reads TGTGCCAGCACCGAATGGGTCGGGAACTATGGCTACACCTTC. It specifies CASTEWVGNYGYTF.

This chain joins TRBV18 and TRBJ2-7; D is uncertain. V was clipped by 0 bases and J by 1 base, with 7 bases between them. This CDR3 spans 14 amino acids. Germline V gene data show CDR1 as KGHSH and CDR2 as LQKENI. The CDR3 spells CASSPPSRSYEQYF. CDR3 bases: TGTGCCAGCTCACCACCGTCCCGGTCCTACGAGCAGTACTTC.

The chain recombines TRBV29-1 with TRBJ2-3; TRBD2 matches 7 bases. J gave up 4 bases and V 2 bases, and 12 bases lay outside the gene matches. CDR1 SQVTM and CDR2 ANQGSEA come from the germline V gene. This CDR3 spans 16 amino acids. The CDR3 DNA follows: TGCAGCGTTGAAAGCGGGGTGGATCGGTATCCAGATACGCAGTATTTT. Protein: CSVESGVDRYPDTQYF.

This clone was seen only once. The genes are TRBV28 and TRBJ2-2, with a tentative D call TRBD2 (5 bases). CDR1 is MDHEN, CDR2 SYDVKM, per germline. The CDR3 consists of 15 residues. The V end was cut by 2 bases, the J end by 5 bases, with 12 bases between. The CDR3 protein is CASSLVGVGTGELFF. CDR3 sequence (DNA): TGTGCCAGCAGTTTAGTGGGAGTGGGGACCGGGGAGCTGTTTTTT.

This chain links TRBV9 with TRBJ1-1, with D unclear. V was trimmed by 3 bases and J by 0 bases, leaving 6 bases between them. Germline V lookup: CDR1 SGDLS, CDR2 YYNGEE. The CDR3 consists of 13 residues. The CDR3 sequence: CASSAGMNTEAFF. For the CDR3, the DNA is TGTGCCAGCAGCGCCGGCATGAACACTGAAGCTTTCTTT.

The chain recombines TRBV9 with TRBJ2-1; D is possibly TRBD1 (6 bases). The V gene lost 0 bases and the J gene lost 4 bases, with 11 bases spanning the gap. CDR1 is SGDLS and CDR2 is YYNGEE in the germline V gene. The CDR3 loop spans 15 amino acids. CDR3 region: CASSVATGPYNEQFF. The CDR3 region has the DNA TGTGCCAGCAGCGTAGCCACAGGGCCTTACAATGAGCAGTTCTTC.

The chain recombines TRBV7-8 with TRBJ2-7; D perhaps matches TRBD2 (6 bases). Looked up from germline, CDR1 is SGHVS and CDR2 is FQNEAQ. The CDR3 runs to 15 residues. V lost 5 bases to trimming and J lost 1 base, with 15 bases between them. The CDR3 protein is CASSIWPGTSYEQYF. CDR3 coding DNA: TGTGCCAGCAGCATTTGGCCCGGGACTTCCTACGAGCAGTACTTC.

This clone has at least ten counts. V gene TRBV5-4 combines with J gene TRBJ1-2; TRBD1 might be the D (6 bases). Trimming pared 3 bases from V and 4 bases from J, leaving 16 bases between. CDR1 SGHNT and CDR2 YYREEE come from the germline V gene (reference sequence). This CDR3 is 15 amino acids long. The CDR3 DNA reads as TGTGCCAGCAGCTCACAGGGCCATCCCATCTATGGCTACACCTTC. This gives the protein CASSSQGHPIYGYTF.

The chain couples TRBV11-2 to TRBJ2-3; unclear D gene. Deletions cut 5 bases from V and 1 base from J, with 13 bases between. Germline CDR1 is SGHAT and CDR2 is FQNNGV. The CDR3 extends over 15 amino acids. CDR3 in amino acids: CASSPPDVGTDTQYF. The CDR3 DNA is TGTGCCAGCAGCCCACCGGATGTCGGCACAGATACGCAGTATTTT.

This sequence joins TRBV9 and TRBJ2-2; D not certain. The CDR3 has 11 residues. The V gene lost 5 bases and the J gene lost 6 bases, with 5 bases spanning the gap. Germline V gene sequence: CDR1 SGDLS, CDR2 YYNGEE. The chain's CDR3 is CASSTSGELFF. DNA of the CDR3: TGTGCCAGCAGTACGTCCGGGGAGCTGTTTTTT.

CDR3 in amino acids: CASSEGLAGINEQYF. Written as DNA, the CDR3 is TGTGCCAGCAGTGAAGGACTAGCGGGGATCAACGAGCAGTACTTC. The chain recombines TRBV6-1 with TRBJ2-7, with 11 bases that match TRBD2. This CDR3 has 15 amino acids. V was pared by 1 base and J by 5 bases, with 4 bases of the junction left unmatched. In germline, CDR1 is MNHNS, CDR2 SASEGT.

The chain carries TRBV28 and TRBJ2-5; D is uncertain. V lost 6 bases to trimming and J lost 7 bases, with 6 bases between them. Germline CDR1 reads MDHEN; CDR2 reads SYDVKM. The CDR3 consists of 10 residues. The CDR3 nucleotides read TGTGCCAGCAGCCGTAGGACCCAGTACTTC. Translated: CASSRRTQYF.

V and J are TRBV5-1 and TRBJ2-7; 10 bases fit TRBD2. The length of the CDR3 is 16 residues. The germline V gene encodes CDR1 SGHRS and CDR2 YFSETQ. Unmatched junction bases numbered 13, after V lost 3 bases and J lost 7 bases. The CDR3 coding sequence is TGCGCCAGCAGCTCCTACTTAGCGGGAGGAATAGGGGAGCAGTACTTC. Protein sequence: CASSSYLAGGIGEQYF.

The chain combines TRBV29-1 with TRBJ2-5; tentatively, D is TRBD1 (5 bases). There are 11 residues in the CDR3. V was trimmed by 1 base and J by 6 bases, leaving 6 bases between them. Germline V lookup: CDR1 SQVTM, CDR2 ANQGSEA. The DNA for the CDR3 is TGCAGCGTTGAAGGGGGCAAGACCCAGTACTTC. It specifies CSVEGGKTQYF.